These 27 T cell receptor beta chains came from one sample sequenced in a study of graft-versus-host responses after intestinal transplantation. Their antigens remain unidentified. Clones were read by immunoSEQ multiplex PCR, and TCRdb kept only the in-frame ones, dropping some. The sample has approximately 81,000 clones, around 90% seen once. The source was unstimulated CD8+ T cells sorted from spleen or lymph node cells, collected before transplant. The receptors originated from a human donor who was the organ donor for an intestinal transplant.

This rearrangement joins TRBV28 to TRBJ1-2; 11 bases are a match to TRBD1. Germline V gives CDR1 MDHEN, CDR2 SYDVKM. J was trimmed by 4 bases and V by 2 bases; bases with no gene match: 3. The CDR3 runs to 15 residues. In DNA form, the CDR3 reads TGTGCCAGCAGTTTAGGACAGGGGGCAGGCTATGGCTACACCTTC. Protein product: CASSLGQGAGYGYTF.

This clone was seen a single time. The rearrangement links TRBV21-1 to TRBJ1-5; the table's D gene call, TRBD1, was not cross checked with the DNA. TRBV21-1 is a documented pseudogene. This CDR3 has 13 amino acids. CDR3 loop: CASSGHSNQPQHF. In DNA, the CDR3 is TGTGCCAGCAGCGGACATAGCAATCAGCCCCAGCATTTT.

The J gene is TRBJ2-3, the V gene TRBV30, with D perhaps TRBD1 (5 bases). Trimming stripped 3 bases from V and 0 bases from J, with 19 bases between. The CDR3 has 17 amino acids. Germline CDR1 and CDR2: GTSNPN and SVGIG (reference sequence). In DNA form, the CDR3 reads TGTGCCTGGAGCCTAGGGTCAGGGAAAATTAGCACAGATACGCAGTATTTT. Translating gives CAWSLGSGKISTDTQYF.

The chain combines TRBV15 with TRBJ1-3; D may be TRBD1 (5 bases). V dropped 5 bases and J dropped 4 bases, with 21 bases sitting between them. CDR1 is LNHNV and CDR2 is YYDKDF in the germline V gene (reference sequence). The CDR3 totals 17 residues. For the CDR3, the DNA is TGTGCCACCAGCCTACCCAGTTGGGGGACGTCGGGAAACACCATATATTTT. It specifies CATSLPSWGTSGNTIYF.

The chain links TRBV30 to TRBJ2-2; 8 nucleotides match TRBD2. The CDR3 spans 14 residues. Germline V gene data show CDR1 as GTSNPN and CDR2 as SVGIG (reference sequence). The ends lost 5 bases at V and 7 bases at J; junction bases unmatched: 9. CDR3 in amino acids: CAWAPGGGSGELFF. CDR3 coding DNA: TGTGCCTGGGCCCCTGGCGGGGGGAGCGGGGAGCTGTTTTTT.

About this clone: This may be a read error, as it is one base from a much larger clone. The V call is TRBV4-2, the J call TRBJ1-5; tentatively, D is TRBD1 (5 bases). From germline, CDR1 is LGHNA and CDR2 YNFKEQ. The CDR3 runs to 16 residues. V lost 0 bases and J lost 4, with 13 bases in between. The CDR3: CASSQDPLGANQPQHF. In DNA form, the CDR3 reads TGTGCCAGCAGCCAAGATCCCTTAGGGGCGAATCAGCCCCAGCATTTT.

V is TRBV5-8 and J is TRBJ2-1; D remains unclear. V was clipped by 1 base and J by 3 bases, with 17 bases between them. Germline CDR1 reads SGHTS; CDR2 reads YDEGEE. The CDR3 length is 17 residues. The CDR3 loop reads CASSLFISAGFYNEQFF. CDR3 bases: TGTGCCAGCAGCTTGTTTATTTCGGCTGGATTCTACAATGAGCAGTTCTTC.

The J gene is TRBJ2-5, the V gene TRBV10-3; D is uncertain. The J call may be wrong; the DNA end is better matched by TRBJ2-7. CDR3 size: 12 residues. Germline CDR1 and CDR2: ENHRY and SYGVKD. CDR3 sequence (DNA): TGTGGGGTCGGACGAGAGCCCTACGAGCAGTACTTC. The encoded protein is CGVGREPYEQYF.

This rearrangement joins TRBV25-1 to TRBJ1-1; D is possibly TRBD1 (5 bases). Deletions cut 6 bases from V and 4 bases from J, with 15 bases between. This CDR3 comprises 14 residues. Germline V lookup: CDR1 MGHDK, CDR2 SYGVNS. CDR3 residues: CASRGGGSATEAFF. CDR3 bases: TGTGCCAGCAGGGGGGGTGGGTCGGCCACTGAAGCTTTCTTT.

V usage is TRBV27 and J usage is TRBJ2-7, with 8 bases matching TRBD2. V gave up 5 bases and J gave up 2 bases; unmatched junction bases: 20. From germline, CDR1 is MNHEY and CDR2 SMNVEV (reference sequence). The CDR3 has 19 amino acids. The CDR3 region is CASSPGGGGGATLPYEQYF. The CDR3 DNA sequence: TGTGCCAGCAGTCCGGGGGGGGGCGGGGGAGCTACTCTACCCTACGAGCAGTACTTC.

This chain connects TRBV2 to TRBJ2-2; D not resolved. This CDR3 is built from 13 residues. Germline CDR1 is SNHLY and CDR2 is FYNNEI. Trimming pared 7 bases from V and 1 base from J, leaving 7 bases between. CDR3 coding DNA: TGTGCCAGCATCGAAGGGAACACCGGGGAGCTGTTTTTT. Translating it yields CASIEGNTGELFF.

This clone was counted once. The rearrangement joins TRBV2 to TRBJ2-2; unclear D gene. The CDR3 consists of 14 residues. V shed 2 bases and J shed 7 bases, with 11 bases lying between them. CDR1 and CDR2 (germline): SNHLY, FYNNEI. CDR3 amino acids: CASSENRWGGELFF. As DNA, the CDR3 is TGTGCCAGCAGTGAAAATCGATGGGGCGGGGAGCTGTTTTTT.

The rearrangement uses TRBV28 and TRBJ2-2; D not resolved. Germline-derived CDR1 and CDR2 are MDHEN and SYDVKM. Between the trimmed V and J ends, which lost 6 bases and 3 bases, there was a span of 8 bases. The CDR3 is made up of 13 amino acids. CDR3 in amino acids: CASSHTYTGELFF. CDR3 coding DNA: TGTGCCAGCAGCCACACTTACACCGGGGAGCTGTTTTTT.

CDR3 region: CASSLAGFGDRGPIPNTGELFF. CDR3 sequence (DNA): TGCGCCAGCAGCTTGGCCGGGTTTGGAGACAGGGGTCCGATCCCGAACACCGGGGAGCTGTTTTTT. V is TRBV5-1 and J is TRBJ2-2; 8 bases match TRBD1. The CDR3 sequence is 22 residues long. Germline loops: CDR1 SGHRS, CDR2 YFSETQ. With 0 bases clipped from V and 0 bases from J, the junction kept 19 bases outside the gene matches.

The chain joins TRBV19 to TRBJ1-1; possible D gene TRBD1, 6 bases. The CDR3 has 17 amino acids. The ends were cut back, 0 bases at V and 3 bases at J, with 17 bases in the middle. Germline V gene data show CDR1 as LNHDA and CDR2 as SQIVND (reference sequence). The CDR3 bases are TGTGCCAGTAGTATAGATCCACAGGGCCCCCGGGACACTGAAGCTTTCTTT. Its protein is CASSIDPQGPRDTEAFF.

The V gene is TRBV5-1, the J gene TRBJ2-1; TRBD2 aligns across 11 bases. Trimming cost V 8 bases and J 7 bases; bases outside gene matches: 5. In germline, CDR1 is SGHRS, CDR2 YFSETQ. The CDR3 is 13 amino acids. In nucleotides, the CDR3 is TGCGCCAGTAGCGGGGGGGCTGAAAATGAGCAGTTCTTC. It yields the protein CASSGGAENEQFF.

The gene calls are TRBV6-5 and TRBJ1-1; D is unclear. The V gene lost 3 bases and the J gene lost 5 bases, with 7 bases spanning the gap. The CDR3 is 12 residues long. CDR1 and CDR2 from the germline V gene are MNHEY and SVGAGI. CDR3 loop: CASSYGPTEAFF. The CDR3 nucleotides are TGTGCCAGCAGTTATGGACCGACTGAAGCTTTCTTT.

A note on this clone: A junction boundary mismatches the germline segment, possibly from a read error. The chain carries TRBV27 and TRBJ2-7; D gene unclear. Germline V gene lookup returns CDR1 MNHEY and CDR2 SMNVEV (reference sequence). CDR3 length: 13 residues. CDR3 sequence reads: CATSDLGTGEQYF. The CDR3 nucleotides read TGTGCCACCAGTGATTTAGGCACCGGCGAGCAGTACTTC.

Comments on this clone: Other DNA sequences in this specimen translate into the identical CDR3. This chain joins TRBV7-9 and TRBJ2-2; unclear D gene. The length of the CDR3 is 14 residues. With 5 bases removed from V and 3 bases from J, the gap between germline ends came to 10 bases. The germline V gene has CDR1 SEHNR and CDR2 FQNEAQ (reference sequence). DNA of the CDR3: TGTGCCAGCAGCCCAAGGGCCTACACCGGGGAGCTGTTTTTT. It yields the protein CASSPRAYTGELFF.

The genes are TRBV4-2 and TRBJ2-7; D not certain. The V end was cut by 0 bases, the J end by 2 bases, with 11 bases between. The V gene's germline CDR1 is LGHNA and CDR2 YNFKEQ. The CDR3 extends over 15 amino acids. The CDR3 DNA reads TGTGCCAGCAGCCAAGAAATGGCCCAAACCTACGAGCAGTACTTC. This encodes CASSQEMAQTYEQYF.

The chain has TRBV10-3 and TRBJ1-4; 8 bases are a match to TRBD1. This CDR3 contains 15 residues. Unmatched junction bases numbered 6, after V lost 4 bases and J lost 5 bases. Germline CDR1 reads ENHRY; CDR2 reads SYGVKD. The chain's CDR3 is CAISGKTGENEKLFF. The CDR3 DNA reads as TGTGCCATCAGTGGGAAGACAGGGGAAAATGAAAAACTGTTTTTT.

The chain carries TRBV7-3 and TRBJ2-7; D uncertain. Germline CDR1 SGHTA, CDR2 FQGTGA. CDR3 size: 14 residues. The V end was cut by 4 bases, the J end by 1 base, with 11 bases between. CDR3 residues: CASSSEGFSYEQYF. In DNA, the CDR3 is TGTGCCAGCAGCTCTGAAGGGTTTTCCTACGAGCAGTACTTC.

The rearrangement joins TRBV27 to TRBJ1-1, with D unclear. Germline assignment: CDR1 MNHEY and CDR2 SMNVEV (reference sequence). The CDR3 sequence is 14 residues long. Between the trimmed V and J ends, which lost 6 bases and 1 base, there was a span of 12 bases. The CDR3 coding sequence is TGTGCCAGCAGGGCGAGACGGGGGAACACTGAAGCTTTCTTT. This codes for CASRARRGNTEAFF.

This clone has a single count. The rearrangement uses TRBV4-1 and TRBJ2-3, with D unclear. Per the germline V gene, CDR1 is MGHRA and CDR2 is YSYEKL. This CDR3 has 14 residues. The germline V and J ends were trimmed by 0 bases and 0 bases, with 4 bases remaining between them. The CDR3 region is CASSQDRSTDTQYF. CDR3 DNA: TGCGCCAGCAGCCAAGATAGGAGCACAGATACGCAGTATTTT.

The chain has TRBV7-9 and TRBJ2-2; D perhaps matches TRBD2 (7 bases). Trimming shortened V by 9 bases and J by 3 bases, and 20 bases separated the two germline ends. The CDR3 contains 16 residues. Germline V CDR1 and CDR2: SEHNR, FQNEAQ (reference sequence). The CDR3: CARSRWRGPDTGELFF. For the CDR3, the DNA is TGTGCCAGGAGTCGTTGGCGGGGGCCCGACACCGGGGAGCTGTTTTTT.

V gene TRBV7-3 combines with J gene TRBJ2-1; 9 bases are shared with TRBD2. The CDR3 spans 13 residues. The V segment lost 3 bases and the J segment 7 bases; nucleotides outside the gene matches: 1. Looked up from germline, CDR1 is SGHTA and CDR2 is FQGTGA. The CDR3 DNA follows: TGTGCCAGCAGCTTTAGCGGGGGTAATGAGCAGTTCTTC. This codes for CASSFSGGNEQFF.

The chain employs TRBV4-1 and TRBJ2-7; D is perhaps TRBD1 or TRBD2 (5 bases each). This CDR3 is built from 13 residues. The germline V gene has CDR1 MGHRA and CDR2 YSYEKL. With 1 base removed from V and 5 bases from J, the gap between germline ends came to 9 bases. Here the CDR3 reads CASSQGGANEQYF. For the CDR3, the DNA is TGCGCCAGCAGCCAAGGAGGGGCGAACGAGCAGTACTTC.